The present T cell receptor beta chain was sequenced within a study of long-term antiretroviral therapy in people with HIV. As for this clone: Its target is not known.

Survey level was the resolution at which the v3.0 immunoSEQ assay ran. Repertoires were generated with immunoSEQ multiplex PCR, while TCRdb's copy carries only in-frame clones and drops some. The table records 25,000 or so clones, around 78% of them present only once. The CDR3 consists of 13 residues. V was clipped by 4 bases and J by 4 bases, with 10 bases between them. The V gene's germline CDR1 is LNHDA and CDR2 SQIVND (reference sequence). Whole-study findings and limits: CDR3 length ranges were narrower in HIV repertoires than in controls.

This specimen consisted of unsorted PBMCs, obtained 1.5 years before starting antiretroviral therapy. The receptor's source is a man aged 18 to 35 with HIV. This chain connects TRBV19 to TRBJ1-2, with TRBD1 as a possible D gene (5 bases). In nucleotides, the CDR3 is TGTGCCAGTAGTACCTCAGGGCCCTATGGCTACACCTTC. Its translation: CASSTSGPYGYTF.